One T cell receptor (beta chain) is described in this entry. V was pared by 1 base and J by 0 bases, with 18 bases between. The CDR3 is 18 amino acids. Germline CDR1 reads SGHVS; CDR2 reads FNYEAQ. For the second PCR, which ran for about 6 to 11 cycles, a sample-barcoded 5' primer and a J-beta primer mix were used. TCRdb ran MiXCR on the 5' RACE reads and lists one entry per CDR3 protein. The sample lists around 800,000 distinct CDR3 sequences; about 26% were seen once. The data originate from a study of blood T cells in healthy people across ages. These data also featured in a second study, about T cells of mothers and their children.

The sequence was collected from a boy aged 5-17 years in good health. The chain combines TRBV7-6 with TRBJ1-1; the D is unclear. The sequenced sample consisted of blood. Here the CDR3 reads CASSLGAGFRVMNTEAFF. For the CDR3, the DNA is TGTGCCAGCAGCTTAGGGGCTGGGTTTCGCGTCATGAACACTGAAGCTTTCTTT.